The text below deals with one T cell receptor (beta chain). Its antigen is not known. The source of the sample is a study of T cells in Graves' hyperthyroidism and ophthalmopathy. Notes on the study in general: It was a median approximately 6.9 months before onset that the model predicted ophthalmopathy.

Authors of the study amplified TCR beta CDR3 regions from RNA transcripts. Initially, a first-round RT-PCR of the TCR CDR3 employed the HTBI primer set. TCRdb reanalysed the multiplex PCR reads using MiXCR and keeps one entry per CDR3 protein. This sample has some 580,000 distinct CDR3 sequences, with approximately 15% found just once. The PBMCs had their origin in about 9.7 ml of fresh peripheral blood. The sample was blood. The receptor comes from a woman aged 40 to 50 with Graves' ophthalmopathy.

The CDR3 here is CASSIGQGADIQYF. The CDR3 nucleotides are TGTGCCAGTAGTATAGGACAGGGGGCGGACATTCAGTACTTC. The gene calls are TRBV19 and TRBJ2-4; 10 nucleotides line up with TRBD1. With 1 base clipped from V and 8 bases from J, the junction kept 2 bases outside the gene matches. This CDR3 is built from 14 residues. Germline V gene data show CDR1 as LNHDA and CDR2 as SQIVND (reference sequence).